A single sample gave rise to the 9 T cell receptor beta chains below, sequenced in a study of memory CD4+ T cells and cytomegalovirus serostatus. Single viable CD3+CD4+CD8-CD45RO+ cells were sorted as the memory CD4+ T cells. Clones were read by immunoSEQ multiplex PCR, and TCRdb kept only the in-frame ones, dropping some. Counted here are approximately 44,000 clones, approximately 80% occurring once; the ten biggest clones make up around 6%. What was sequenced was memory CD4+ T cells from blood. The receptor set was obtained from an adult in good health and CMV-seronegative.

The chain uses TRBV5-1 and TRBJ1-2; D is perhaps TRBD1 (5 bases). V gave up 4 bases and J gave up 4 bases, with 17 bases separating them. CDR1 and CDR2 from the germline V gene are SGHRS and YFSETQ. CDR3 length equals 15 residues. The CDR3 protein is CASSPEGGTAYGYTF. The CDR3 DNA follows: TGCGCCAGCAGCCCCGAGGGAGGGACGGCCTATGGCTACACCTTC. Drawing the rest from reference TRBV5-1 and TRBJ1-2, the complete variable domain is KAGVTQTPRYLIKTRGQQVTLSCSPISGHRSVSWYQQTPGQGLQFLFEYFSETQRNKGNFPGRFSGRQFSNSRSEMNVSTLELGDSALYLCASSPEGGTAYGYTFGSGTRLTVV.

V gene TRBV4-3 combines with J gene TRBJ2-5; D unclear. The CDR3 loop spans 15 amino acids. V was shortened by 1 base and J by 2 bases, with 11 bases between the two germline ends. CDR1 is LGHNA and CDR2 is YSLEER in the germline V gene. CDR3 sequence: CASSQAVGPQETQYF. DNA of the CDR3: TGCGCCAGCAGCCAAGCCGTAGGACCTCAAGAGACCCAGTACTTC.

The CDR3: CASSFSGGLRGELFF. The CDR3 DNA reads TGTGCCAGCAGCTTTTCAGGGGGATTGCGCGGGGAGCTGTTTTTT. The chain recombines TRBV7-2 with TRBJ2-2, with TRBD1 identical over 7 bases. CDR3 size: 15 residues. Germline V CDR1 and CDR2: SGHTA, FQGNSA. With 3 bases clipped from V and 7 bases from J, the junction kept 8 bases outside the gene matches.

This chain uses TRBV29-1 with TRBJ2-5; D remains ambiguous. The CDR3 is 11 residues long. Between the trimmed V and J ends, which lost 3 bases and 2 bases, there was a span of 4 bases. Germline V gives CDR1 SQVTM, CDR2 ANQGSEA. CDR3 sequence: CSVDRQETQYF. The DNA for the CDR3 is TGCAGCGTTGACAGGCAAGAGACCCAGTACTTC.

V gene TRBV7-2 combines with J gene TRBJ2-1; the D is unclear. Germline V gives CDR1 SGHTA, CDR2 FQGNSA. This CDR3 has 12 residues. V gave up 1 base and J gave up 5 bases, with 3 bases separating them. This CDR3 reads CASSLVDNEQFF. CDR3 coding DNA: TGTGCCAGCAGCTTAGTAGACAATGAGCAGTTCTTC.

The rearrangement joins TRBV27 to TRBJ1-2, with 7 bases lining up with TRBD1. J lost 7 bases, V lost 5 bases, and 7 bases had no gene match. Germline V gene data show CDR1 as MNHEY and CDR2 as SMNVEV (reference sequence). The CDR3 runs 13 residues. The CDR3 region is CASSNRGEGGYTF. Here the CDR3 DNA reads TGTGCCAGCAGTAACAGGGGAGAGGGTGGCTACACCTTC.

The rearrangement joins TRBV7-9 to TRBJ1-2, with 9 nucleotides matching TRBD1. From germline, CDR1 is SEHNR and CDR2 FQNEAQ (reference sequence). J gave up 5 bases and V 5 bases, and 9 bases lay outside the gene matches. This CDR3 is 15 amino acids long. The CDR3 spells CASSLGQGIQYGYTF. The CDR3 nucleotides are TGTGCCAGCAGCCTCGGACAGGGGATACAGTATGGCTACACCTTC.

V is TRBV7-9 and J is TRBJ1-3; D gene unclear. This CDR3 comprises 14 residues. Germline V gene lookup returns CDR1 SEHNR and CDR2 FQNEAQ (reference sequence). Deletions cut 5 bases from V and 0 bases from J, with 8 bases between. In DNA, the CDR3 is TGTGCCAGCAGCCGATCCAGCTCTGGAAACACCATATATTTT. Translated: CASSRSSSGNTIYF. The whole variable domain, remainder taken from reference TRBV7-9 and TRBJ1-3, is DTGVSQNPRHKITKRGQNVTFRCDPISEHNRLYWYRQTLGQGPEFLTYFQNEAQLEKSRLLSDRFSAERPKGSFSTLEIQRTEQGDSAMYLCASSRSSSGNTIYFGEGSWLTVV.

The chain combines TRBV7-9 with TRBJ2-3; the match to TRBD1 covers 8 bases. CDR3 size: 14 residues. Germline-derived CDR1 and CDR2 are SEHNR and FQNEAQ (reference sequence). Losses at the gene ends were 4 bases for V and 6 bases for J; bases not matched to a gene: 6. CDR3 coding DNA: TGTGCCAGCAGCTGGGCGACAGGGGAGGATACGCAGTATTTT. Translating it yields CASSWATGEDTQYF.